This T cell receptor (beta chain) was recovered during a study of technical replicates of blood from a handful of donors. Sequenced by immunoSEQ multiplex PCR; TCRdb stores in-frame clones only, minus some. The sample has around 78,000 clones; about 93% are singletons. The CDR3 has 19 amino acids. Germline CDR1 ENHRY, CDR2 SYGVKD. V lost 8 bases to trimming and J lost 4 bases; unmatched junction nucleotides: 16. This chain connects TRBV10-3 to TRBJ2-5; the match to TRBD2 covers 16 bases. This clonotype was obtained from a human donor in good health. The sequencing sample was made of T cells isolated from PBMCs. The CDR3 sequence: CAIAPGLAGGYTLPETQYF. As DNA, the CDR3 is TGTGCCATCGCCCCGGGACTAGCGGGAGGGTATACGCTACCAGAGACCCAGTACTTC.